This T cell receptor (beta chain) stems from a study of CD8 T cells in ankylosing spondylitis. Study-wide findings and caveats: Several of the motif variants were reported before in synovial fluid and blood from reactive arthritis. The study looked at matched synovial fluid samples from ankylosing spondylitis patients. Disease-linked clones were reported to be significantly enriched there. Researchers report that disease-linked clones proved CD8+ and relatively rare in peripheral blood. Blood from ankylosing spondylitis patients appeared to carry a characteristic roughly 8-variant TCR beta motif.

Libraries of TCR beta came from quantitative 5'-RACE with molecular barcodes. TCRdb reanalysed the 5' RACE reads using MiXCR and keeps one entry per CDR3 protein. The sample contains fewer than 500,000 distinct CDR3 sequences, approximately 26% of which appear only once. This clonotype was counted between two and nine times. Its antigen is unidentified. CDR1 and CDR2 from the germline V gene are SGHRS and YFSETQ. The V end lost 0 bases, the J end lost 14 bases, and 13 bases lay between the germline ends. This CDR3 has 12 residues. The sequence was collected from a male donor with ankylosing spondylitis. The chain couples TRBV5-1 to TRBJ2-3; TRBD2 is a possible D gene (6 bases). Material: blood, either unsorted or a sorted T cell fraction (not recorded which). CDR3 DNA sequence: TGCGCCAGCAGCTTGGAGGGGACTCCCCGGTATTTT. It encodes CASSLEGTPRYF.